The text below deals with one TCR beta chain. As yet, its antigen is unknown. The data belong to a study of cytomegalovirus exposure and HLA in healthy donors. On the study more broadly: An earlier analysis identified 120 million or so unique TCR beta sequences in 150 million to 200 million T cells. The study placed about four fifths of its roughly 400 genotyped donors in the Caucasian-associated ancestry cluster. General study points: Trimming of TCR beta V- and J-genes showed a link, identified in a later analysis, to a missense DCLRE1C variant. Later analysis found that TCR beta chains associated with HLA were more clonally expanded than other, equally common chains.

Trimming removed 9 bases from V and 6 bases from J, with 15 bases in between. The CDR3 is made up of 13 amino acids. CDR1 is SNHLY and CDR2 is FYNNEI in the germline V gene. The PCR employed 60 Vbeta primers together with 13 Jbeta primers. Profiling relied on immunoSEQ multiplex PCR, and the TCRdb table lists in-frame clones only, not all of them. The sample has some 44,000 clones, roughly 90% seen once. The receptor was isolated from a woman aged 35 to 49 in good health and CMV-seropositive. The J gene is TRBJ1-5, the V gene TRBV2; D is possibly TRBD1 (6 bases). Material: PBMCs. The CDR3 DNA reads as TGTGCCAGTAGGGGGAGAGGGAGTCAGCCCCAGCATTTT. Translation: CASRGRGSQPQHF.